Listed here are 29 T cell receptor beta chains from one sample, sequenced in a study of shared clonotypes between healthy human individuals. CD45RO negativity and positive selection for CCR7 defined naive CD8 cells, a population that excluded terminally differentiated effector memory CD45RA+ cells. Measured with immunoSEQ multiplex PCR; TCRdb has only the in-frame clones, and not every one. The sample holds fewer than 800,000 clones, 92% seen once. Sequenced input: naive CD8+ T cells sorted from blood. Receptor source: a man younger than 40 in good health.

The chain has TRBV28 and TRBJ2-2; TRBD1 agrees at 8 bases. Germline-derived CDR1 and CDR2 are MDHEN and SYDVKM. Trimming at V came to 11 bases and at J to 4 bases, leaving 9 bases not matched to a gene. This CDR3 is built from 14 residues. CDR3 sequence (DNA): TGTGCCGTCCTCGGACAGGGAGTCACCGGGGAGCTGTTTTTT. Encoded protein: CAVLGQGVTGELFF.

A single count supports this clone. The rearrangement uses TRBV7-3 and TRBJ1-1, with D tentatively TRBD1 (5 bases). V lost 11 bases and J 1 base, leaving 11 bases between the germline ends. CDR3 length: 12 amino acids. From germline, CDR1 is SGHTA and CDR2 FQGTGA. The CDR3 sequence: CASGGANTEAFF. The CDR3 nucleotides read TGTGCCTCCGGGGGTGCGAACACTGAAGCTTTCTTT.

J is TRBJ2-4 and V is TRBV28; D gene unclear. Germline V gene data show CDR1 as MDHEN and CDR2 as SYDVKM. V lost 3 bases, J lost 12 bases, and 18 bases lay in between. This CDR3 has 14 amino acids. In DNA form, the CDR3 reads TGTGCCAGCAGTTTTGTCTCCCTATCTGGACCTCAGTACTTC. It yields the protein CASSFVSLSGPQYF.

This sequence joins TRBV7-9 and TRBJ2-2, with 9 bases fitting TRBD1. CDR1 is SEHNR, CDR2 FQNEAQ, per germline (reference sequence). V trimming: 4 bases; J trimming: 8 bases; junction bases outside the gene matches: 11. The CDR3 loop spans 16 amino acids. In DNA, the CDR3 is TGTGCCAGCAGCTCCAACCGGGACAGGGTTAGAGGGGAGCTGTTTTTT. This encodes CASSSNRDRVRGELFF.

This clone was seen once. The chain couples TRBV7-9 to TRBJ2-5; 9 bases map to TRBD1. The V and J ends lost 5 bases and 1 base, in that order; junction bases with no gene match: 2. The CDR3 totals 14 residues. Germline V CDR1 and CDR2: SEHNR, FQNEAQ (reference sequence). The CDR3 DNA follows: TGTGCCAGCAGCGAGGGACAGGGCCAAGAGACCCAGTACTTC. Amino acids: CASSEGQGQETQYF.

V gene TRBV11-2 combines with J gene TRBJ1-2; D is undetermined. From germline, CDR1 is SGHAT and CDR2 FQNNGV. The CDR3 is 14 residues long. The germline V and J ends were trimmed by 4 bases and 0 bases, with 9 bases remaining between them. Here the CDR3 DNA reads TGTGCCAGCAGCTCTGTACTGACTAACTATGGCTACACCTTC. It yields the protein CASSSVLTNYGYTF.

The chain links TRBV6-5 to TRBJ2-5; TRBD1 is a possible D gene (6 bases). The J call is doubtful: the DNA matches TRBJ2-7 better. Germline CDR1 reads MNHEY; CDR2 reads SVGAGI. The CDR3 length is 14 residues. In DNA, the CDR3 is TGTGCCAGCAGTTACGGGACATTGGGCTACGAGCAGTACTTC. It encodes CASSYGTLGYEQYF.

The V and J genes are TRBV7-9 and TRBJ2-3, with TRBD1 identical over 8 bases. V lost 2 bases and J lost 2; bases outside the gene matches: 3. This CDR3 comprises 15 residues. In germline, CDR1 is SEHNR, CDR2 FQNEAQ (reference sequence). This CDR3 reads CASSLPTGATDTQYF. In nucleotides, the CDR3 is TGTGCCAGCAGCTTACCGACAGGGGCCACAGATACGCAGTATTTT.

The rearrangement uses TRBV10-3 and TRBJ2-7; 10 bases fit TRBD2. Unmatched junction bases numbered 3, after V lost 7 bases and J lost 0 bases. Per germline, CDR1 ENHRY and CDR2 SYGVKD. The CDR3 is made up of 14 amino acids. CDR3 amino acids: CAITASGSSYEQYF. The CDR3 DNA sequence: TGTGCCATCACTGCTAGCGGGAGCTCCTACGAGCAGTACTTC.

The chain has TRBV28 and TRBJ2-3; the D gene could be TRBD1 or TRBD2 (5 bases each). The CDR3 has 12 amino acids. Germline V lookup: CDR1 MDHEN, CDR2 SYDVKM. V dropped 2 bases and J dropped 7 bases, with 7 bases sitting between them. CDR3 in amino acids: CASSLEGYTQYF. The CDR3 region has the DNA TGTGCCAGCAGTTTAGAGGGGTATACGCAGTATTTT.

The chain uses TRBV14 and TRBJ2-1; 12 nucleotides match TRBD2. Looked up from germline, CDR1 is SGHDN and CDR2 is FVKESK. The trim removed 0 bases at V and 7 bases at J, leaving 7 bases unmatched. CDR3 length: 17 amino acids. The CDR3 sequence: CASSQDMTSGSWNEQFF. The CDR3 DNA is TGTGCCAGCAGCCAAGACATGACTAGCGGGAGTTGGAATGAGCAGTTCTTC.

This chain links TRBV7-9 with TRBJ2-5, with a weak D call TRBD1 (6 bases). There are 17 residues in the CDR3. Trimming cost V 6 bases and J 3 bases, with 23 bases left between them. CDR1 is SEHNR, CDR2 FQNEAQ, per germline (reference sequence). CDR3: CASRDTSGTKVEETQYF. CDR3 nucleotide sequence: TGTGCCAGCAGGGATACCTCCGGGACAAAGGTAGAAGAGACCCAGTACTTC.

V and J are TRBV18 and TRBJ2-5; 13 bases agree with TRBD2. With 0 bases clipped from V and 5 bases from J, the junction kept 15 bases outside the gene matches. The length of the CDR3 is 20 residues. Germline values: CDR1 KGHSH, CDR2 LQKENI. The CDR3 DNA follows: TGTGCCAGCTCACCACCCCGACTAGCGGGAGGTTCTATCGTGGCGGAGACCCAGTACTTC. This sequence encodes CASSPPRLAGGSIVAETQYF. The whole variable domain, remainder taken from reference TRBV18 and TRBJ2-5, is NAGVMQNPRHLVRRRGQEARLRCSPMKGHSHVYWYRQLPEEGLKFMVYLQKENIIDESGMPKERFSAEFPKEGPSILRIQQVVRGDSAAYFCASSPPRLAGGSIVAETQYFGPGTRLLVL.

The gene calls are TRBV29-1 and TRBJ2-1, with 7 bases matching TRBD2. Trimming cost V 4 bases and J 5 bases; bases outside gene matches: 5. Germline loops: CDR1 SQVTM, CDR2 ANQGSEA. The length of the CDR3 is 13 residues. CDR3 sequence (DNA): TGCAGCGTTGGTCTAGCGGCACACAATGAGCAGTTCTTC. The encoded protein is CSVGLAAHNEQFF.

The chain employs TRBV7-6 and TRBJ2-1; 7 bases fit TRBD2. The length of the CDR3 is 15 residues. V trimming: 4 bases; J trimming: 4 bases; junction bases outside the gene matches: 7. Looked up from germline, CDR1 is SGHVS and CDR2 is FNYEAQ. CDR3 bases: TGTGCCAGCAGCTCCGGGACTATCTATTACAATGAGCAGTTCTTC. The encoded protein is CASSSGTIYYNEQFF.

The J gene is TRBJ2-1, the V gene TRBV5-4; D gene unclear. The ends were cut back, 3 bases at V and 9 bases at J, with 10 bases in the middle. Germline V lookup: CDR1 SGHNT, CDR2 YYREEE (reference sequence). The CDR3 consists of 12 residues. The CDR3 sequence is CASSSGTGEQFF. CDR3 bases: TGTGCCAGCAGCTCAGGAACGGGTGAGCAGTTCTTC. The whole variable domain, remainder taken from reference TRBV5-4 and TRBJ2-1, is ETGVTQSPTHLIKTRGQQVTLRCSSQSGHNTVSWYQQALGQGPQFIFQYYREEENGRGNFPPRFSGLQFPNYSSELNVNALELDDSALYLCASSSGTGEQFFGPGTRLTVL.

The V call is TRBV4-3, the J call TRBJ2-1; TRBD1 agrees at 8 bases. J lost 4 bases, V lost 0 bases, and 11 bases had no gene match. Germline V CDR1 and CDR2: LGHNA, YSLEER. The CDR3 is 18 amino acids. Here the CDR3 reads CASSQDSSGTGTYNEQFF. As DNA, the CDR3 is TGCGCCAGCAGCCAAGATTCATCCGGGACAGGAACTTACAATGAGCAGTTCTTC.

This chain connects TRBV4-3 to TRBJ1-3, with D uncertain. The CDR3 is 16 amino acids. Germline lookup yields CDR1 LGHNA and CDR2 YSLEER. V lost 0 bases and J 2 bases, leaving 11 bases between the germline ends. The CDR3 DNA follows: TGCGCCAGCAGCCAAGATCGTTGGAGTCCTGGAAACACCATATATTTT. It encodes CASSQDRWSPGNTIYF.

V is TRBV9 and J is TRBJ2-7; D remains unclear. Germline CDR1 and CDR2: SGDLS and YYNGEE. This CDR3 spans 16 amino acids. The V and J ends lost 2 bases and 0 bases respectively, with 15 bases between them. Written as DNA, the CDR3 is TGTGCCAGCAGCGTTTCCCCCTTTGTGGGCTCCTACGAGCAGTACTTC. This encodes CASSVSPFVGSYEQYF.

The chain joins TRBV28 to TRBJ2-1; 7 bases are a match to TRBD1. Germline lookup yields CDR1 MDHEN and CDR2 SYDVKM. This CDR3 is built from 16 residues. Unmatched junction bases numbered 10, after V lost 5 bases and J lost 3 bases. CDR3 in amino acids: CASSPLSDRLYNEQFF. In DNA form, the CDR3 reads TGTGCCAGCAGTCCACTCTCGGACAGGCTCTACAATGAGCAGTTCTTC.

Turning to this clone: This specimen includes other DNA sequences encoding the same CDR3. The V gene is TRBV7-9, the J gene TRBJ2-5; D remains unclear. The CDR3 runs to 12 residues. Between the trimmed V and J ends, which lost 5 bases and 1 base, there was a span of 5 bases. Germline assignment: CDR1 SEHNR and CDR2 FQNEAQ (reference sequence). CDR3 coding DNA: TGTGCCAGCAGCCTCCTCCAAGAGACCCAGTACTTC. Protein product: CASSLLQETQYF. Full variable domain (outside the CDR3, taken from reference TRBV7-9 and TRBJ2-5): DTGVSQNPRHKITKRGQNVTFRCDPISEHNRLYWYRQTLGQGPEFLTYFQNEAQLEKSRLLSDRFSAERPKGSFSTLEIQRTEQGDSAMYLCASSLLQETQYFGPGTRLLVL.

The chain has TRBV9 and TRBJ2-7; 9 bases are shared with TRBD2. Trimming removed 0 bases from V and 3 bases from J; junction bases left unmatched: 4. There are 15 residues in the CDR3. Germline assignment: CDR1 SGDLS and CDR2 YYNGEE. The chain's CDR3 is CASSVVPSGDYEQYF. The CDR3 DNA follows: TGTGCCAGCAGCGTAGTTCCTAGCGGGGACTACGAGCAGTACTTC.

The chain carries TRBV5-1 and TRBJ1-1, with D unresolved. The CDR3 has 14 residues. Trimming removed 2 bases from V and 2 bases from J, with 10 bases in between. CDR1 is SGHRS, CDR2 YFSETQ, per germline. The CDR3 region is CASSFGDGNTEAFF. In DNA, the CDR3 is TGCGCCAGCAGCTTCGGAGACGGCAACACTGAAGCTTTCTTT.

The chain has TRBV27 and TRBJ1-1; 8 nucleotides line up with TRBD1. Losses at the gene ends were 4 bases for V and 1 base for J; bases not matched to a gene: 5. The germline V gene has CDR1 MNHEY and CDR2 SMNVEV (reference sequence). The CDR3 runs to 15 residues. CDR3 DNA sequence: TGTGCCAGCAGTTACAACAGGGGGGGGAACACTGAAGCTTTCTTT. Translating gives CASSYNRGGNTEAFF.

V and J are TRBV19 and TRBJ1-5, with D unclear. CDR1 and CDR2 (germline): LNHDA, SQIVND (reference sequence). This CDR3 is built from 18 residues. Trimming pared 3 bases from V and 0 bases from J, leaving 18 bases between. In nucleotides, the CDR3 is TGTGCCAGTAGTATGAGTTTCCGGGCGGTAAATAGCAATCAGCCCCAGCATTTT. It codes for CASSMSFRAVNSNQPQHF.

CDR3 loop: CASGLVPSFDNEQFF. CDR3 coding DNA: TGTGCTAGTGGTTTGGTTCCGAGCTTCGACAATGAGCAGTTCTTC. The chain recombines TRBV12-5 with TRBJ2-1; no reliable D call. CDR1 and CDR2 (germline): LGHNT, FRNRAP. The CDR3 is 15 amino acids. The ends were cut back, 0 bases at V and 5 bases at J, with 11 bases in the middle.

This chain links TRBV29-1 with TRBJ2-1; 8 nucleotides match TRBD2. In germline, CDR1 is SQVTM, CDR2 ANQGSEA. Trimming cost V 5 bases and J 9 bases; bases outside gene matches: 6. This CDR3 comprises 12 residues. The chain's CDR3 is CSVLGLGAEQFF. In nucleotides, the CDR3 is TGCAGCGTTTTGGGACTAGGGGCTGAGCAGTTCTTC.

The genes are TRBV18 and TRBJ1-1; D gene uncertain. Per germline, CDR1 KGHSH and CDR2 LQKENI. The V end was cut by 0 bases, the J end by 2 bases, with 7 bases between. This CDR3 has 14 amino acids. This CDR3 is CASSPPMRNTEAFF. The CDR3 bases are TGTGCCAGCTCACCACCGATGAGAAACACTGAAGCTTTCTTT.

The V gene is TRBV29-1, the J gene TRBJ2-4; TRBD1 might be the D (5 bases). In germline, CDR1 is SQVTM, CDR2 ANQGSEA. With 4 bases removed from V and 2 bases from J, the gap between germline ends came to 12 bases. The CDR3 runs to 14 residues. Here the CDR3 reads CSVVGVSSKNIQYF. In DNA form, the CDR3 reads TGCAGCGTTGTAGGGGTTTCTTCCAAAAACATTCAGTACTTC.